One and the same sample provided the 19 T cell receptor beta chains below, sequenced in a study of response to subunit inactivated influenza vaccine. Each CDR3 protein gets one entry after TCRdb re-called the RT-PCR reads with MiXCR. Of more than 400,000 distinct CDR3 sequences listed, about 7.2% are singletons. The input for sequencing was PBMCs from blood, taken less than 30 months after vaccination. Receptors originate from a man aged 50-75 years who received an inactivated influenza vaccine.

The gene calls are TRBV7-2 and TRBJ2-1, with D maybe TRBD2 (6 bases). Germline-derived CDR1 and CDR2 are SGHTA and FQGNSA. V shed 3 bases and J shed 9 bases, with 9 bases lying between them. This CDR3 is built from 12 residues. The CDR3 here is CASSLGLGEQFF. For the CDR3, the DNA is TGTGCCAGCAGCTTGGGACTCGGTGAGCAGTTCTTC.

This clonotype was picked up a small number of times. The J gene is TRBJ1-2, the V gene TRBV28; 8 bases fit TRBD1. Germline CDR1 and CDR2: MDHEN and SYDVKM. The CDR3 sequence is 16 residues long. Trimming at V came to 4 bases and at J to 0 bases, leaving 7 bases not matched to a gene. This CDR3 reads CASSWGTGLANYGYTF. Written as DNA, the CDR3 is TGTGCCAGCAGTTGGGGGACAGGACTAGCTAACTATGGCTACACCTTC.

This clonotype was picked up a small number of times. The V call is TRBV7-2, the J call TRBJ2-5; 8 bases match TRBD2. Trimming took 5 bases from V and 6 from J; bases not matched to a gene: 11. Germline V CDR1 and CDR2: SGHTA, FQGNSA. The CDR3 consists of 15 residues. The CDR3 DNA reads TGTGCCAGCAGCGCGGACCCGGGACTAGTACAGACCCAGTACTTC. It codes for CASSADPGLVQTQYF.

This clonotype came up a few times. This chain joins TRBV29-1 and TRBJ2-1, with TRBD1 identical over 7 bases. This CDR3 has 14 residues. Trimming took 6 bases from V and 4 from J; bases not matched to a gene: 9. The germline gives CDR1 SQVTM, CDR2 ANQGSEA. CDR3 sequence (DNA): TGCAGCGTGGAGCCCGAGGGGGCTTACAATGAGCAGTTCTTC. Amino acid sequence: CSVEPEGAYNEQFF.

Only a few counts were recorded for this clonotype. The chain recombines TRBV10-3 with TRBJ2-2; D gene uncertain. From germline, CDR1 is ENHRY and CDR2 SYGVKD. V was pared by 11 bases and J by 5 bases, with 9 bases between. The CDR3 is made up of 11 amino acids. CDR3 sequence reads: CAARQTGELFF. The DNA of the CDR3 is TGTGCCGCCAGACAAACCGGGGAGCTGTTTTTT.

This clonotype was recorded at least ten times. CDR3 sequence reads: CSARDLRLTGELFF. The CDR3 nucleotides are TGCAGTGCTAGAGATCTCCGCCTAACCGGGGAGCTGTTTTTT. The chain joins TRBV20-1 to TRBJ2-2; D gene ambiguous. Trimming pared 0 bases from V and 5 bases from J, leaving 10 bases between. Germline V gives CDR1 DFQATT, CDR2 SNEGSKA (reference sequence). The CDR3 is 14 residues long.

J is TRBJ1-2 and V is TRBV7-9; the match to TRBD1 covers 10 bases. The germline V gene has CDR1 SEHNR and CDR2 FQNEAQ (reference sequence). The CDR3 is 13 amino acids. The V segment lost 10 bases and the J segment 7 bases; nucleotides outside the gene matches: 9. This CDR3 reads CANDGTGVGGYTF. CDR3 sequence (DNA): TGTGCCAACGACGGGACAGGGGTCGGTGGCTACACCTTC.

V usage is TRBV7-9 and J usage is TRBJ2-2; D is perhaps TRBD1 or TRBD2 (5 bases each). Trimming removed 5 bases at V and 4 bases at J, with 17 bases between. The length of the CDR3 is 16 residues. Germline CDR1 SEHNR, CDR2 FQNEAQ (reference sequence). The CDR3 protein is CASSRNKGTGTGELFF. Here the CDR3 DNA reads TGTGCCAGCAGCCGAAACAAGGGGACGGGCACCGGGGAGCTGTTTTTT.

This clonotype was observed many times. The chain recombines TRBV25-1 with TRBJ2-7; D tentatively reads TRBD1 or TRBD2 (5 bases each). Germline CDR1 is MGHDK and CDR2 is SYGVNS. This CDR3 is built from 14 residues. V gave up 1 base and J gave up 2 bases, with 9 bases separating them. CDR3 DNA sequence: TGTGCCAGCAGTGAATTTGAGGGGACCTACGAGCAGTACTTC. Protein sequence: CASSEFEGTYEQYF.

The V call is TRBV28, the J call TRBJ1-3; D is unresolved. With 1 base removed from V and 1 base from J, the gap between germline ends came to 11 bases. The CDR3 runs to 16 residues. The germline gives CDR1 MDHEN, CDR2 SYDVKM. The CDR3 reads CASSLFGVQSGNTIYF. The CDR3 DNA is TGTGCCAGCAGTTTATTCGGGGTCCAATCTGGAAACACCATATATTTT. Combining the CDR3 with reference TRBV28 and TRBJ1-3 gives the whole variable domain DVKVTQSSRYLVKRTGEKVFLECVQDMDHENMFWYRQDPGLGLRLIYFSYDVKMKEKGDIPEGYSVSREKKERFSLILESASTNQTSMYLCASSLFGVQSGNTIYFGEGSWLTVV.

This clonotype has at least ten counts. The chain is built from TRBV29-1 and TRBJ1-1; no definite D call. V was pared by 0 bases and J by 6 bases, with 5 bases between. The CDR3 consists of 11 residues. Germline V gene sequence: CDR1 SQVTM, CDR2 ANQGSEA. CDR3 coding DNA: TGCAGCGTTGAAGATGTCGCTGAAGCTTTCTTT. Translation: CSVEDVAEAFF.

V and J are TRBV4-1 and TRBJ2-3, with 7 bases fitting TRBD2. The CDR3 has 17 residues. Germline V gives CDR1 MGHRA, CDR2 YSYEKL. J was trimmed by 0 bases and V by 2 bases; bases with no gene match: 8. The CDR3 is CASSQPSGRTSTDTQYF. The CDR3 DNA sequence: TGCGCCAGCAGCCAACCTAGCGGCAGAACTAGCACAGATACGCAGTATTTT.

In this sample, this clonotype turned up a few times. V usage is TRBV5-1 and J usage is TRBJ1-6; D is ambiguous. The CDR3 length is 16 residues. V was clipped by 4 bases and J by 3 bases, with 14 bases between them. The germline gives CDR1 SGHRS, CDR2 YFSETQ. The CDR3 nucleotides read TGCGCCAGCAGCCCATCTGGTAGGAACTATAATTCACCCCTCCACTTT. As protein: CASSPSGRNYNSPLHF.

This clonotype was seen more than once but under ten times. The gene calls are TRBV20-1 and TRBJ1-5; D call uncertain. With 3 bases removed from V and 0 bases from J, the gap between germline ends came to 6 bases. From germline, CDR1 is DFQATT and CDR2 SNEGSKA (reference sequence). The CDR3 consists of 13 residues. This chain's CDR3 is CSASSGSNQPQHF. CDR3 nucleotide sequence: TGCAGTGCTAGTTCAGGTAGCAATCAGCCCCAGCATTTT.

This clonotype was observed many times. A much larger clone differs from this one at a single base, so this may be a read error. DNA for the CDR3: TGTGCCAGCAGCTTCGGGCAGTACGAGACCCAGTACTTC. Its translation is CASSFGQYETQYF. V gene TRBV5-8 combines with J gene TRBJ2-5, with D hard to call. CDR3 size: 13 residues. Germline assignment: CDR1 SGHTS and CDR2 YDEGEE. The germline V and J ends were trimmed by 2 bases and 5 bases, with 10 bases remaining between them.

This clonotype was counted many times. The rearrangement links TRBV5-1 to TRBJ2-3; 7 bases match TRBD1. Germline V gene data show CDR1 as SGHRS and CDR2 as YFSETQ. The CDR3 has 15 amino acids. The V segment lost 5 bases and the J segment 0 bases; nucleotides outside the gene matches: 6. The CDR3 sequence is CASREGQDSTDTQYF. CDR3 in DNA: TGCGCCAGCAGGGAAGGACAGGATAGCACAGATACGCAGTATTTT.

There are a few counts of this clonotype. V usage is TRBV12-3 or TRBV12-4 and J usage is TRBJ2-5, with TRBD1 matching over 9 bases. This CDR3 comprises 15 residues. J gave up 5 bases and V 6 bases, and 10 bases lay outside the gene matches. DNA of the CDR3: TGTGCCAGCAGCAAAACAGGGGGCAACGGGGAGACCCAGTACTTC. Amino acid sequence: CASSKTGGNGETQYF.

This clonotype was counted many times. The V gene is TRBV20-1, the J gene TRBJ2-3; D gene unclear. The germline V gene encodes CDR1 DFQATT and CDR2 SNEGSKA (reference sequence). This CDR3 is built from 10 residues. The germline V and J ends were trimmed by 6 bases and 6 bases, with 7 bases remaining between them. The CDR3 reads CSALQDTQYF. CDR3 DNA sequence: TGCAGTGCCCTACAGGATACGCAGTATTTT.

The sample holds a few counts of this clonotype. The V and J genes are TRBV12-3 or TRBV12-4 and TRBJ1-2, with 7 bases matching TRBD1. The CDR3 contains 12 residues. Unmatched junction bases numbered 11, after V lost 6 bases and J lost 13 bases. CDR3 in amino acids: CASRPITGAFTF. CDR3 bases: TGTGCCAGCAGACCTATTACAGGGGCGTTCACCTTC.